The clone carrying this T cell receptor (beta chain) was detected once. Its antigen is unidentified. V shed 5 bases and J shed 5 bases, with 16 bases lying between them. The CDR3 runs to 14 residues. From germline, CDR1 is SGHRS and CDR2 YFSETQ. The data were taken from a study of long-term antiretroviral therapy in people with HIV. Study findings and constraints: Transplant-donor-level diversity was not reached after ART, though diversity increased.

Sequencing used immunoSEQ v3.0 at survey level. Sequencing was designed to cover roughly 35,000-55,000 T-cell genomes in each sample. TCRdb's table, derived via immunoSEQ multiplex PCR, lists solely in-frame clones and lacks some. The sample consists of tens of thousands of clones, more than 65% of them appearing once. This specimen consisted of unsorted PBMCs, obtained 3 years after starting antiretroviral therapy. This rearrangement joins TRBV5-1 to TRBJ2-5; possible D gene TRBD1, 6 bases. The receptor's source is a man in his fifties or sixties with HIV. The CDR3 DNA sequence: TGCGCCAGCAGGTCTACAGGGTCAGGGGAGACCCAGTACTTC. Translation gives CASRSTGSGETQYF.